The 30 T cell receptor beta chains below were found in one sample sequenced in a study of response to subunit inactivated influenza vaccine. MiXCR, run by TCRdb on the RT-PCR reads, gives a single entry per CDR3 protein. The repertoire consists of approximately 700,000 distinct CDR3 sequences, with about 15% occurring once and the leading ten covering 5.5% to 7%. The source material was PBMCs from blood, sampled 14 to 15 days before vaccination. The receptors here all came from a man aged 45-60 years who received an inactivated influenza vaccine.

The chain carries TRBV2 and TRBJ2-5; D is possibly TRBD2 (5 bases). This CDR3 is 13 amino acids long. Trimming took 7 bases from V and 0 from J, leaving 9 bases between them. Germline lookup yields CDR1 SNHLY and CDR2 FYNNEI. CDR3 coding DNA: TGTGCCAGCAACCCGGGGTACCAAGAGACCCAGTACTTC. Translated, it gives CASNPGYQETQYF. The whole variable domain, filled in from reference TRBV2 and TRBJ2-5, reads EPEVTQTPSHQVTQMGQEVILRCVPISNHLYFYWYRQILGQKVEFLVSFYNNEISEKSEIFDDQFSVERPDGSNFTLKIRSTKLEDSAMYFCASNPGYQETQYFGPGTRLLVL.

Only a few counts were recorded for this clonotype. The V and J genes are TRBV4-2 and TRBJ2-2; no clear D gene. This CDR3 comprises 17 residues. Trimming pared 3 bases from V and 5 bases from J, leaving 19 bases between. Germline V lookup: CDR1 LGHNA, CDR2 YNFKEQ. This chain's CDR3 is CASSHMGLESYTGELFF. The CDR3 nucleotides are TGTGCCAGCAGCCATATGGGCTTGGAGTCATATACCGGGGAGCTGTTTTTT.

This clonotype was seen a few times. The V gene is TRBV7-9, the J gene TRBJ2-7, with TRBD1 matching over 7 bases. J was trimmed by 3 bases and V by 5 bases; bases with no gene match: 10. The CDR3 totals 15 residues. Germline CDR1 is SEHNR and CDR2 is FQNEAQ (reference sequence). CDR3 amino acids: CASSRPGTVGYEQYF. The CDR3 DNA reads TGTGCCAGCAGCAGACCCGGGACAGTCGGCTACGAGCAGTACTTC.

This clonotype was counted ten times or more. The V gene is TRBV4-3, the J gene TRBJ1-1; perhaps TRBD1 as D (6 bases). Trimming stripped 0 bases from V and 4 bases from J, with 15 bases between. The CDR3 sequence is 16 residues long. Germline CDR1 and CDR2: LGHNA and YSLEER. CDR3 in amino acids: CASSQDPGGRTTEAFF. In DNA form, the CDR3 reads TGCGCCAGCAGCCAAGACCCTGGGGGCAGGACCACTGAAGCTTTCTTT.

The chain joins TRBV6-5 to TRBJ1-1; D unclear. This CDR3 has 15 residues. Trimming removed 0 bases at V and 1 base at J, with 9 bases between. Germline V gene lookup returns CDR1 MNHEY and CDR2 SVGAGI. In DNA, the CDR3 is TGTGCCAGCAGTTACTCGGGTGGCTCGAACACTGAAGCTTTCTTT. This codes for CASSYSGGSNTEAFF.

This clonotype appeared a few times. The V gene is TRBV4-3, the J gene TRBJ2-6; D is ambiguous. The CDR3 runs 18 residues. V lost 0 bases to trimming and J lost 3 bases, with 15 bases between them. In germline, CDR1 is LGHNA, CDR2 YSLEER. The CDR3: CASSQEAPYSSGANVLTF. The DNA for the CDR3 is TGCGCCAGCAGCCAAGAGGCCCCCTACAGTAGTGGGGCCAACGTCCTGACTTTC.

V gene TRBV20-1 combines with J gene TRBJ2-1; weak D call: TRBD2 (5 bases). This CDR3 comprises 15 residues. CDR1 DFQATT and CDR2 SNEGSKA come from the germline V gene (reference sequence). Trimming took 0 bases from V and 5 from J, leaving 14 bases between them. CDR3 DNA sequence: TGCAGTGCTAGAGATTCGATGGTAGCGAACAATGAGCAGTTCTTC. Protein: CSARDSMVANNEQFF.

This chain connects TRBV4-2 to TRBJ2-7; 7 nucleotides align to TRBD1. This CDR3 spans 16 amino acids. The germline V gene has CDR1 LGHNA and CDR2 YNFKEQ. Trimming cost V 0 bases and J 2 bases; bases outside gene matches: 7. CDR3 protein: CASSQEQPGQTYEQYF. CDR3 DNA sequence: TGTGCCAGCAGCCAAGAACAACCGGGACAGACCTACGAGCAGTACTTC.

This clonotype was seen more than once but under ten times. The CDR3 loop reads CASSQGPGGAGYTF. CDR3 in DNA: TGTGCCAGCAGCCAAGGGCCCGGTGGGGCTGGCTACACCTTC. The chain links TRBV4-2 to TRBJ1-2, with D maybe TRBD1 (5 bases). Trimming stripped 1 base from V and 7 bases from J, with 13 bases between. The length of the CDR3 is 14 residues. Germline-derived CDR1 and CDR2 are LGHNA and YNFKEQ.

This clonotype was observed a few times. The V and J genes are TRBV5-1 and TRBJ2-3, with 8 positions matching TRBD2. The CDR3 is 14 residues long. Trimming at V came to 5 bases and at J to 2 bases, leaving 4 bases not matched to a gene. The V gene's germline CDR1 is SGHRS and CDR2 YFSETQ. CDR3: CASRGGGTTDTQYF. As DNA, the CDR3 is TGCGCCAGCAGAGGCGGGGGGACCACAGATACGCAGTATTTT.

This clonotype showed up many times. This sequence joins TRBV7-6 and TRBJ1-1; D call uncertain. Germline V CDR1 and CDR2: SGHVS, FNYEAQ. CDR3 length: 15 amino acids. V lost 5 bases and J 1 base, leaving 14 bases between the germline ends. In DNA form, the CDR3 reads TGTGCCAGCAGCCGTTGGAGGGAGGGGAACACTGAAGCTTTCTTT. As protein: CASSRWREGNTEAFF.

This clonotype turned up a few times. J is TRBJ1-6 and V is TRBV20-1, with 7 bases identical to TRBD1. V lost 7 bases and J lost 7; bases outside the gene matches: 7. The germline CDR1 and CDR2 sequences are DFQATT and SNEGSKA (reference sequence). The CDR3 length is 13 residues. The CDR3 here is CSVRSGGNSPLHF. Here the CDR3 DNA reads TGCAGTGTCAGATCAGGGGGAAATTCACCCCTCCACTTT.

In its sample, this clonotype was seen a few times. The chain carries TRBV11-1 and TRBJ2-2; D is uncertain. The CDR3 has 13 residues. Trimming shortened V by 5 bases and J by 4 bases, and 8 bases separated the two germline ends. CDR1 is SGHAT, CDR2 FQDESV, per germline (reference sequence). For the CDR3, the DNA is TGTGCCAGCAGCCCTCAACCCACCGGGGAGCTGTTTTTT. Translated, it gives CASSPQPTGELFF.

The table lists this clonotype with a few counts. This chain uses TRBV5-1 with TRBJ1-3, with D unresolved. Looked up from germline, CDR1 is SGHRS and CDR2 is YFSETQ. The CDR3 has 16 amino acids. Trimming cost V 0 bases and J 4 bases, with 14 bases left between them. In DNA, the CDR3 is TGCGCCAGCAGCTTGGAGGTGGGCGCAGGAGGAAACACCATATATTTT. It specifies CASSLEVGAGGNTIYF.

V and J are TRBV5-5 and TRBJ1-1, with 8 bases fitting TRBD1. The germline CDR1 and CDR2 sequences are SGHKS and YYEKEE (reference sequence). The CDR3 consists of 15 residues. V lost 1 base to trimming and J lost 1 base; unmatched junction nucleotides: 3. The CDR3 coding sequence is TGTGCCAGCAGCTTGTATGGGACAGGGAACACTGAAGCTTTCTTT. This codes for CASSLYGTGNTEAFF.

This clonotype was counted between two and nine times. The chain couples TRBV5-1 to TRBJ2-5; 9 bases are shared with TRBD2. V dropped 0 bases and J dropped 0; count of bases not matched to a gene: 3. The CDR3 length is 16 residues. CDR1 and CDR2 (germline): SGHRS, YFSETQ. Here the CDR3 DNA reads TGCGCCAGCAGCTTGGATGCTAGCGGGAACCAAGAGACCCAGTACTTC. Amino acid sequence: CASSLDASGNQETQYF.

This clonotype was seen a handful of times. The chain has TRBV15 and TRBJ2-5; D assignment may be TRBD1 or TRBD2 (5 bases each). From germline, CDR1 is LNHNV and CDR2 YYDKDF (reference sequence). Trimming left V 1 base short and J 2 bases short, with 14 bases between. The CDR3 runs to 16 residues. The CDR3 spells CATSRVDRGPQETQYF. CDR3 DNA sequence: TGTGCCACCAGCAGAGTAGATAGGGGACCACAAGAGACCCAGTACTTC.

There are many counts of this clonotype. The V and J genes are TRBV5-1 and TRBJ2-1; D is perhaps TRBD1 (6 bases). Per germline, CDR1 SGHRS and CDR2 YFSETQ. The CDR3 runs 15 residues. Trimming took off 9 bases at V and 0 bases at J, with 16 bases between the two ends. CDR3 in amino acids: CATTTGGSSYNEQFF. The CDR3 nucleotides are TGCGCCACTACGACAGGAGGAAGCTCCTACAATGAGCAGTTCTTC.

In its sample, this clonotype was seen a few times. V and J are TRBV24-1 and TRBJ2-3; 9 bases are a match to TRBD1. CDR3 length equals 15 residues. Germline lookup yields CDR1 KGHDR and CDR2 SFDVKD. The J segment lost 4 bases and the V segment lost 3 bases, leaving 4 bases of the junction unmatched. The CDR3 is CATSDDGQGSDTQYF. CDR3 in DNA: TGTGCCACCAGTGATGACGGACAGGGGTCAGATACGCAGTATTTT.

This chain connects TRBV20-1 to TRBJ2-3; D is uncertain. The V gene's germline CDR1 is DFQATT and CDR2 SNEGSKA (reference sequence). The CDR3 has 11 residues. The V gene lost 5 bases and the J gene lost 4 bases, with 7 bases spanning the gap. The CDR3 DNA reads TGCAGTGCTCAAAAGTCAGATACGCAGTATTTT. Its protein is CSAQKSDTQYF.

The chain links TRBV20-1 to TRBJ1-1; D unresolved. This CDR3 has 13 amino acids. Looked up from germline, CDR1 is DFQATT and CDR2 is SNEGSKA (reference sequence). Trimming left V 5 bases short and J 2 bases short, with 12 bases between. CDR3 protein: CSALPSSNTEAFF. CDR3 bases: TGCAGTGCTCTCCCCTCATCCAACACTGAAGCTTTCTTT.

This clonotype was counted only a few times. The rearrangement uses TRBV9 and TRBJ2-1, with TRBD1 identical over 9 bases. The CDR3 totals 15 residues. Germline V gene data show CDR1 as SGDLS and CDR2 as YYNGEE. V lost 4 bases, J lost 10 bases, and 12 bases stayed unmatched. CDR3 in amino acids: CASSPRGTGRGEQFF. The CDR3 coding sequence is TGTGCCAGCAGCCCTAGGGGGACAGGGAGAGGGGAGCAGTTCTTC.

In its sample, this clonotype was seen a few times. The rearrangement links TRBV10-3 to TRBJ1-4, with D perhaps matching TRBD1 (5 bases). The germline gives CDR1 ENHRY, CDR2 SYGVKD. CDR3 length: 13 residues. V was trimmed by 4 bases and J by 4 bases, leaving 7 bases between them. The CDR3 DNA reads as TGTGCCATCAGTGTGGGGGTTAATGAAAAACTGTTTTTT. Its translation: CAISVGVNEKLFF.

This clonotype was counted many times. The chain links TRBV10-3 to TRBJ2-2, with TRBD1 identical over 8 bases. This CDR3 comprises 16 residues. Trimming at V came to 2 bases and at J to 6 bases, leaving 8 bases not matched to a gene. Germline-derived CDR1 and CDR2 are ENHRY and SYGVKD. The CDR3 region has the DNA TGTGCCATCAGTGAGAGAGGCAACAGGGGGTCCGGGGAGCTGTTTTTT. It encodes CAISERGNRGSGELFF.

This clonotype was recorded many times. The chain uses TRBV6-2 or TRBV6-3 and TRBJ2-7, with 7 bases lining up with TRBD1. The CDR3 totals 20 residues. J was trimmed by 3 bases and V by 9 bases; bases with no gene match: 29. Germline loops: CDR1 MNHEY, CDR2 SVGEGT. The CDR3 loop is CASSKATRQGDKTFLYEQYF. In nucleotides, the CDR3 is TGTGCCAGTAGTAAGGCGACCCGACAGGGAGATAAGACCTTTCTCTACGAGCAGTACTTC.

In its sample, this clonotype was seen a few times. The genes are TRBV7-2 and TRBJ2-1; D is perhaps TRBD2 (5 bases). The CDR3 runs to 14 residues. Germline V gene sequence: CDR1 SGHTA, CDR2 FQGNSA. Trimming took off 1 base at V and 7 bases at J, with 11 bases between the two ends. CDR3 in amino acids: CASSLVSRGNEQFF. In nucleotides, the CDR3 is TGTGCCAGCAGCTTAGTGTCCCGGGGAAATGAGCAGTTCTTC.

This clonotype was seen a handful of times. The chain is built from TRBV6-5 and TRBJ2-5, with 11 bases fitting TRBD2. V lost 0 bases, J lost 5 bases, and 5 bases stayed unmatched. The V gene's germline CDR1 is MNHEY and CDR2 SVGAGI. This CDR3 is 16 amino acids long. The CDR3 DNA follows: TGTGCCAGCAGTTACTCGACTAGCGGGGCCCTCGAGACCCAGTACTTC. This sequence encodes CASSYSTSGALETQYF.

The V and J genes are TRBV10-3 and TRBJ1-1; D is ambiguous. This CDR3 comprises 15 residues. Germline V gene sequence: CDR1 ENHRY, CDR2 SYGVKD. Between the trimmed V and J ends, which lost 0 bases and 1 base, there was a span of 9 bases. CDR3 DNA: TGTGCCATCAGTGAGTCTCGGGGAACGAACACTGAAGCTTTCTTT. This translates into CAISESRGTNTEAFF.

This clonotype has a count of ten or more. V and J are TRBV4-3 and TRBJ1-3; D remains ambiguous. Between the trimmed V and J ends, which lost 4 bases and 0 bases, there was a span of 10 bases. Germline V gives CDR1 LGHNA, CDR2 YSLEER. This CDR3 region has 15 residues. CDR3 sequence (DNA): TGCGCCAGCAGCCGAGATACAAACTCTGGAAACACCATATATTTT. Amino acid sequence: CASSRDTNSGNTIYF.

This clonotype was seen a handful of times. The chain has TRBV7-9 and TRBJ1-6; no clear D. V dropped 4 bases and J dropped 8 bases, with 9 bases sitting between them. Germline loops: CDR1 SEHNR, CDR2 FQNEAQ (reference sequence). The CDR3 length is 13 residues. CDR3 nucleotide sequence: TGTGCCAGCAGCTCCAGTTGGGATTCACCCCTCCACTTT. Residues: CASSSSWDSPLHF.